A selection of T cell receptor beta chains follows, all from one sample in a study of blood T cell repertoires in COVID-19. Sequencing used immunoSEQ multiplex PCR; TCRdb keeps in-frame clones, though not all of them. The sample consists of about 21,000 clones, approximately 80% of them appearing once. Sample: peripheral blood. The receptors come from a man older than 75 with active or convalescent COVID-19. CDR3s include the opening cysteine and the closing phenylalanine or tryptophan. The order of the fields is J gene, D gene, clone size, V gene, CDR3 protein, CDR3 DNA. D genes are given only for firm matches. The listing skips clone size in some rows; elsewhere it reads once, few, many or a size class.

TRBJ2-1,-,-,TRBV21-1,CASSRGRLPYEQFF,TGTGCCAGCAGCCGCGGGAGACTCCCCTATGAGCAGTTCTTC
TRBJ1-2,TRBD1,-,TRBV18,CASSPRQGTDYGYTF,TGTGCCAGCTCACCGCGACAGGGAACGGACTATGGCTACACCTTC
TRBJ2-3,TRBD2,-,TRBV19,CATKLAAGSDTQYF,TGTGCCACCAAACTAGCGGCGGGTTCGGATACGCAGTATTTT
TRBJ2-7,-,once,TRBV5-6,CASSLDYYEQYF,TGTGCCAGCAGCTTGGACTACTACGAGCAGTACTTC
TRBJ1-2,-,-,TRBV15,CATSREVAGYGYTF,TGTGCCACCAGCAGAGAGGTGGCAGGCTATGGCTACACCTTC
TRBJ2-1,TRBD1,-,TRBV18,CASSHRDREGLMEQFF,TGTGCCAGCTCTCACCGGGACAGGGAGGGCTTGATGGAGCAGTTCTTC
TRBJ2-1,-,-,TRBV19,CASSIDLGAKGEQFF,TGTGCCAGTAGTATAGATTTGGGGGCTAAGGGTGAGCAGTTCTTC
TRBJ2-3,-,-,TRBV3-1/TRBV3-2,CASSQTNRATQYF,TGTGCCAGCAGCCAGACTAACAGGGCTACGCAGTATTTT
TRBJ2-7,TRBD1,-,TRBV2,CASSDTVRGNYEQYF,TGTGCCAGCAGTGATACAGTCAGGGGGAACTACGAGCAGTACTTC
TRBJ2-3,-,-,TRBV7-7,CASSPSPSTDTQYF,TGTGCCAGCAGCCCATCCCCATCCACAGATACGCAGTATTTT
TRBJ2-3,-,few,TRBV19,CASSISQGSTDTQYF,TGTGCCAGTAGTATTTCTCAGGGGTCGACAGATACGCAGTATTTT
TRBJ2-1,-,-,TRBV9,CASSVGGGAYNEQFF,TGTGCCAGCAGCGTAGGGGGCGGGGCCTACAATGAGCAGTTCTTC
TRBJ1-1,-,-,TRBV6-6,CASRRDLLPNTEAFF,TGTGCCAGCAGGCGGGACCTCCTCCCAAACACTGAAGCTTTCTTT
TRBJ1-6,-,-,TRBV5-6,CASFVSPHSPLHF,TGTGCCAGTTTCGTAAGCCCCCATTCACCCCTCCACTTT
TRBJ1-5,-,-,TRBV6-2/TRBV6-3,CASSPQGIPFSNQPQHF,TGTGCCAGCAGTCCCCAGGGGATCCCCTTTAGCAATCAGCCCCAGCATTTT
TRBJ1-2,TRBD1,-,TRBV2,CASSPADRASSYTF,TGTGCCAGCAGTCCAGCGGACAGGGCGAGTAGCTACACCTTC
TRBJ1-4,-,-,TRBV7-8,CASSPLRAGTGVNEKLFF,TGTGCCAGCAGCCCCCTTCGGGCTGGCACAGGAGTTAATGAAAAACTGTTTTTT
TRBJ1-4,-,-,TRBV5-4,CASSWGGTTNEKLFF,TGTGCCAGCAGCTGGGGGGGGACAACTAATGAAAAACTGTTTTTT
TRBJ2-1,TRBD1,-,TRBV19,CASSSETGAFYEQFF,TGTGCCAGTAGTTCCGAGACAGGGGCCTTTTATGAGCAGTTCTTC
TRBJ1-5,-,-,TRBV7-2,CASSLQKQNQPQHF,TGTGCCAGCAGCTTACAGAAACAAAATCAGCCCCAGCATTTT
TRBJ2-7,-,-,TRBV11-2,CASSPRPGHGRGEQYF,TGTGCCAGCAGCCCCCGGCCGGGACACGGTCGTGGGGAGCAGTACTTC
TRBJ1-2,-,-,TRBV2,CASSDSGHGYGYTF,TGTGCCAGCAGTGATTCAGGTCACGGCTATGGCTACACCTTC
TRBJ1-6,-,-,TRBV14,CASTPSYNSPLHF,TGTGCCAGCACCCCATCCTATAATTCACCCCTCCACTTT
TRBJ1-2,TRBD1,-,TRBV6-4,CASSDSRGRYGYTF,TGTGCCAGCAGTGACTCCAGGGGGAGGTATGGCTACACCTTC
TRBJ2-5,TRBD1,-,TRBV5-6,CASSPDREETQYF,TGTGCCAGCAGCCCGGACAGGGAAGAGACCCAGTACTTC
TRBJ2-7,TRBD1,once,TRBV28,CASSSSSATGGYEQYF,TGTGCCAGCAGTTCCAGTTCAGCGACAGGGGGGTACGAGCAGTACTTC
TRBJ2-7,-,-,TRBV7-6,CASSPSPDSSYEQYF,TGTGCCAGCAGCCCCTCCCCGGACTCGTCCTACGAGCAGTACTTC
TRBJ2-2,-,-,TRBV24-1,CATSDQQDRELFF,TGTGCCACCAGTGATCAACAGGATCGGGAGCTGTTTTTT
TRBJ2-3,-,-,TRBV21-1,CASSKGGSLGADTQYF,TGTGCCAGCAGCAAAGGGGGATCCCTAGGGGCAGATACGCAGTATTTT
TRBJ1-1,TRBD1,-,TRBV19,CASSLRTGGAGTEAFF,TGTGCCAGTAGTCTTCGGACAGGGGGCGCGGGCACTGAAGCTTTCTTT
TRBJ1-2,TRBD1,-,TRBV7-3,CASSSGDSNYGYTF,TGTGCCAGCAGCTCGGGGGACAGTAACTATGGCTACACCTTC
TRBJ1-1,-,-,TRBV7-9,CASSRGGEAFF,TGTGCCAGCAGCCGAGGCGGTGAAGCTTTCTTT
TRBJ2-4,TRBD1,-,TRBV7-2,CASSLGTGRRGQYF,TGTGCCAGCAGCTTAGGGACAGGGAGACGTGGGCAGTACTTC
TRBJ2-7,-,-,TRBV21-1,CASSKAASGGAGEQYF,TGTGCCAGCAGCAAAGCGGCTAGCGGGGGGGCGGGAGAGCAGTACTTC
TRBJ1-2,TRBD1,-,TRBV5-1,CASRRTRDSNYGYTF,TGCGCCAGCAGGCGTACCCGGGACAGTAACTATGGCTACACCTTC
TRBJ2-7,-,-,TRBV28,CAGGTPNYEQYF,TGTGCCGGAGGGACTCCGAACTACGAGCAGTACTTC
TRBJ2-1,TRBD2,-,TRBV6-5,CASRPQAGGYNEQFF,TGTGCCAGCAGGCCCCAGGCGGGAGGTTACAATGAGCAGTTCTTC
TRBJ1-4,TRBD1,few,TRBV29-1,CSVETGANEKLFF,TGCAGCGTTGAGACAGGGGCAAATGAAAAACTGTTTTTT
TRBJ1-1,TRBD1,-,TRBV30,CARRQGFNTEAFF,TGTGCGAGAAGACAGGGATTTAACACTGAAGCTTTCTTT
TRBJ1-2,TRBD1,-,TRBV3-1/TRBV3-2,CASSRQGQFYGYTF,TGTGCCAGCAGCCGACAGGGACAGTTCTATGGCTACACCTTC
TRBJ2-5,TRBD1,-,TRBV29-1,CSVMTGGGETQYF,TGCAGCGTCATGACAGGGGGCGGAGAGACCCAGTACTTC
TRBJ1-6,TRBD1,-,TRBV19,CASSSNRQGAVSPLHF,TGTGCCAGTAGTTCCAACAGACAGGGGGCTGTGTCACCCCTCCACTTT
TRBJ2-4,-,-,TRBV28,CASSSTENIQYF,TGTGCCAGCAGCTCAACAGAAAACATTCAGTACTTC
TRBJ2-5,-,-,TRBV7-3,CASSSGALGTQYF,TGTGCCAGCAGCTCCGGAGCTTTGGGGACCCAGTACTTC
TRBJ2-1,TRBD1,-,TRBV5-1,CASSLGTGTYNEQFF,TGCGCCAGCAGCTTGGGGACAGGGACTTACAATGAGCAGTTCTTC
TRBJ2-3,-,once,TRBV11-2,CASSFSTGGTDTQYF,TGTGCCAGCAGCTTTTCCACTGGAGGCACAGATACGCAGTATTTT
TRBJ1-5,-,once,TRBV5-5,CASSLLGRGALNQPQHF,TGTGCCAGCAGCTTGTTAGGCAGGGGCGCTCTCAATCAGCCCCAGCATTTT